This TCR beta chain was identified in a study of shared clonotypes between healthy human individuals. Notes on the study in general: Sequencing of the sorted subsets was shown by rarefaction to be incomplete despite large depth.

This table comes from immunoSEQ multiplex PCR, and its TCRdb copy is limited to in-frame clones, with some not included. This table has 950,000 to 1,200,000 clones, about 80% appearing once. The germline V gene has CDR1 SGHDN and CDR2 FVKESK. J lost 10 bases, V lost 5 bases, and 15 bases had no gene match. This CDR3 region has 15 residues. A note on this clone: Antigen specificity is unknown.

Sequences were obtained from memory CD4+ T cells from PBMCs. The subset: CD45RA-negative fraction. This sequence originates from a man younger than 30 in good health. Some clones in this sample may be carry-over from other donors' samples. The genes are TRBV14 and TRBJ1-1, with 8 nucleotides matching TRBD1. CDR3 residues: CASSDRGILGRGAFF. Here the CDR3 DNA reads TGTGCCAGCAGCGACAGGGGAATTCTGGGTAGGGGAGCTTTCTTT.